Following are 28 T cell receptor beta chains from one sample sequenced in a study of blood T cell repertoires in COVID-19. The data were produced by immunoSEQ multiplex PCR, yet TCRdb's version contains in-frame clones alone and is incomplete. The table records some 260,000 clones, 70% to 90% of them present only once. The specimen was peripheral blood. Receptors originate from a woman aged 40 to 49 who had recovered from COVID-19.

V gene TRBV19 combines with J gene TRBJ2-2; TRBD2 matches at 8 bases. The germline CDR1 and CDR2 sequences are LNHDA and SQIVND (reference sequence). V was pared by 6 bases and J by 0 bases, with 15 bases of the junction left unmatched. CDR3 length: 19 amino acids. CDR3 in DNA: TGTGCCAGTAGGAGAGCGGGGGCCGCCTCGTTCGCGAACACCGGGGAGCTGTTTTTT. This encodes CASRRAGAASFANTGELFF.

The rearrangement uses TRBV24-1 and TRBJ1-2; 10 positions agree with TRBD1. J lost 1 base, V lost 6 bases, and 10 bases had no gene match. CDR1 and CDR2 (germline): KGHDR, SFDVKD. CDR3 length: 17 residues. The chain's CDR3 is CATSPKGQGQVNYGYTF. DNA for the CDR3: TGTGCCACCAGTCCGAAGGGACAGGGGCAGGTTAACTATGGCTACACCTTC.

The chain links TRBV19 to TRBJ2-1; TRBD1 matches 7 bases. Looked up from germline, CDR1 is LNHDA and CDR2 is SQIVND (reference sequence). This CDR3 region has 16 residues. V shed 4 bases and J 5 bases; nucleotides not matched to a gene: 11. The CDR3 is CASSRTGRQGNNEQFF. In DNA form, the CDR3 reads TGTGCCAGTAGTAGAACCGGTCGACAGGGAAACAATGAGCAGTTCTTC.

This chain uses TRBV27 with TRBJ1-1; 9 bases align to TRBD1. V trimming: 11 bases; J trimming: 3 bases; junction bases outside the gene matches: 13. CDR3 size: 15 residues. Germline values: CDR1 MNHEY, CDR2 SMNVEV (reference sequence). The CDR3, as DNA: TGTGCCGGAATACAGGGGGCAAAAGCGGACACTGAAGCTTTCTTT. The encoded protein is CAGIQGAKADTEAFF.

This chain connects TRBV7-4 to TRBJ1-2; possible D gene TRBD1, 6 bases. From germline, CDR1 is SGHVT and CDR2 SQSDAQ. Trimming left V 5 bases short and J 7 bases short, with 20 bases between. This CDR3 comprises 15 residues. The CDR3 loop reads CASSPGWAGDGGYTF. The CDR3 nucleotides read TGTGCCAGCAGCCCTGGGTGGGCAGGGGATGGTGGCTACACCTTC.

DNA for the CDR3: TGTGCCAGCAGTTACTCGGGGGCAGAAAGCTACACCTTC. Translating it yields CASSYSGAESYTF. V gene TRBV6-2 or TRBV6-3 combines with J gene TRBJ1-2, with D possibly TRBD1 on 6 matching bases. There are 13 residues in the CDR3. V was shortened by 0 bases and J by 9 bases, with 11 bases between the two germline ends. The germline V gene encodes CDR1 MNHEY and CDR2 SVGEGT.

CDR3 nucleotides: TGTGCCAGCAGTCTCGGCGGGTTCGGTCAGCCCCAGCATTTT. This translates into CASSLGGFGQPQHF. The V and J genes are TRBV3-1 (or the pseudogene TRBV3-2) and TRBJ1-5, with unresolved D. This CDR3 region has 14 residues. Germline CDR1 reads LGHDT; CDR2 reads YNNKEL (reference sequence). The V gene lost 6 bases and the J gene lost 6 bases, with 15 bases spanning the gap.

The rearrangement uses TRBV3-1 (or the pseudogene TRBV3-2) and TRBJ2-1; 8 bases match TRBD2. Looked up from germline, CDR1 is LGHDT and CDR2 is YNNKEL (reference sequence). V lost 0 bases, J lost 8 bases, and 9 bases stayed unmatched. The length of the CDR3 is 16 residues. The CDR3 region has the DNA TGTGCCAGCAGCCAAGAACTAGCGGCGCCTTTGGATGAGCAGTTCTTC. As protein: CASSQELAAPLDEQFF.

This clone was observed once. The V call is TRBV19, the J call TRBJ2-2, with 8 bases fitting TRBD2. There are 16 residues in the CDR3. The trim removed 3 bases at V and 6 bases at J, leaving 9 bases unmatched. CDR1 and CDR2 (germline): LNHDA, SQIVND (reference sequence). CDR3 bases: TGTGCCAGTAGTATTGGTCTGGCGGGAGGTCCCGGGGAGCTGTTTTTT. Protein: CASSIGLAGGPGELFF.

This clone was found once. This chain links TRBV6-2 or TRBV6-3 with TRBJ1-1; TRBD1 matches at 8 bases. Germline CDR1 and CDR2: MNHEY and SVGEGT. Trimming removed 2 bases from V and 5 bases from J; junction bases left unmatched: 7. The CDR3 length is 15 residues. The CDR3 is CASSYPRTGRTEAFF. The CDR3 nucleotides are TGTGCCAGCAGTTACCCAAGGACAGGGCGGACTGAAGCTTTCTTT.

The genes are TRBV19 and TRBJ2-2; TRBD1 matches at 12 bases. With 0 bases clipped from V and 6 bases from J, the junction kept 5 bases outside the gene matches. This CDR3 is built from 17 residues. Germline V lookup: CDR1 LNHDA, CDR2 SQIVND (reference sequence). The CDR3 spells CASSIDPGQGAAGELFF. The CDR3 bases are TGTGCCAGTAGTATAGACCCGGGACAGGGGGCCGCCGGGGAGCTGTTTTTT.

This clone has only a few counts. The CDR3 DNA sequence: TGTGCCTGGAGGTCGGGCGGGAGCTCCTACAATGAGCAGTTCTTC. Protein product: CAWRSGGSSYNEQFF. The chain has TRBV30 and TRBJ2-1, with 7 positions matching TRBD2. Looked up from germline, CDR1 is GTSNPN and CDR2 is SVGIG (reference sequence). CDR3 size: 15 residues. The V gene end was trimmed by 3 bases and the J gene end by 0 bases; junction bases not matched to a gene: 5.

J is TRBJ2-1 and V is TRBV5-5; D uncertain. Germline CDR1 SGHKS, CDR2 YYEKEE (reference sequence). The CDR3 is made up of 13 amino acids. Trimming took off 4 bases at V and 2 bases at J, with 7 bases between the two ends. The CDR3 bases are TGTGCCAGCAGCCCCCCCACCTACAATGAGCAGTTCTTC. The encoded protein is CASSPPTYNEQFF.

The chain joins TRBV5-6 to TRBJ1-2; possible D gene TRBD1, 5 bases. Trimming shortened V by 1 base and J by 8 bases, and 12 bases separated the two germline ends. The CDR3 contains 13 residues. CDR1 is SGHDT, CDR2 YYEEEE, per germline. DNA for the CDR3: TGTGCCAGCAGCTTGTTCAGGGCTCGGGGCTACACCTTC. Translated, it gives CASSLFRARGYTF.

This rearrangement joins TRBV18 to TRBJ1-6, with 7 bases identical to TRBD1. J was trimmed by 5 bases and V by 4 bases; bases with no gene match: 2. There are 14 residues in the CDR3. CDR1 is KGHSH and CDR2 is LQKENI in the germline V gene. CDR3 coding DNA: TGTGCCAGCTCACGGCAGGGGGATAATTCACCCCTCCACTTT. Its protein product is CASSRQGDNSPLHF.

V gene TRBV28 combines with J gene TRBJ1-4; D ambiguous. V was trimmed by 6 bases and J by 10 bases, leaving 24 bases between them. Per germline, CDR1 MDHEN and CDR2 SYDVKM. The CDR3 length is 16 residues. CDR3 sequence: CASSLPLQLARGKLFF. The CDR3 DNA follows: TGTGCCAGCAGCCTACCCCTACAACTCGCTCGAGGAAAACTGTTTTTT.

This chain links TRBV4-3 with TRBJ2-3; D is uncertain. The CDR3 is 14 residues long. Germline V CDR1 and CDR2: LGHNA, YSLEER. V was shortened by 0 bases and J by 3 bases, with 7 bases between the two germline ends. The CDR3 coding sequence is TGCGCCAGCAGCCAAGATCTTGCGACAGATACGCAGTATTTT. Protein sequence: CASSQDLATDTQYF.

This sequence joins TRBV7-2 and TRBJ2-7; D call uncertain. CDR3 length: 12 residues. V was shortened by 2 bases and J by 4 bases, with 6 bases between the two germline ends. CDR1 is SGHTA, CDR2 FQGNSA, per germline. DNA for the CDR3: TGTGCCAGCAGCTTAATGTCGTACGAGCAGTACTTC. This gives the protein CASSLMSYEQYF.

V usage is TRBV30 and J usage is TRBJ2-1, with D tentatively TRBD1 (6 bases). V shed 3 bases and J shed 6 bases, with 15 bases lying between them. Per germline, CDR1 GTSNPN and CDR2 SVGIG (reference sequence). The CDR3 contains 14 residues. In nucleotides, the CDR3 is TGTGCCTGGAGGGGCATATGGGGGCCCAATGAGCAGTTCTTC. It specifies CAWRGIWGPNEQFF.

V is TRBV3-1 (or the pseudogene TRBV3-2) and J is TRBJ1-6; TRBD1 is a possible D gene (6 bases). With 4 bases removed from V and 10 bases from J, the gap between germline ends came to 20 bases. This CDR3 has 16 residues. Germline V gene data show CDR1 as LGHDT and CDR2 as YNNKEL (reference sequence). The chain's CDR3 is CASSLLPTGSQSPLHF. The CDR3 DNA sequence: TGTGCCAGCAGCCTACTACCTACAGGGTCCCAATCACCCCTCCACTTT.

This clone came up a few times. This sequence joins TRBV28 and TRBJ2-1; TRBD2 is a possible D gene (6 bases). The V gene lost 5 bases and the J gene lost 7 bases, with 24 bases spanning the gap. Germline values: CDR1 MDHEN, CDR2 SYDVKM. CDR3 length: 17 residues. DNA for the CDR3: TGTGCCAGCAGTCCATTATCGCGGGGACCCCGGGATAATGAGCAGTTCTTC. Amino acid sequence: CASSPLSRGPRDNEQFF.

This chain joins TRBV5-1 and TRBJ1-1; 11 nucleotides agree with TRBD1. The J segment lost 6 bases and the V segment lost 4 bases, leaving 8 bases of the junction unmatched. In germline, CDR1 is SGHRS, CDR2 YFSETQ. CDR3 length: 15 residues. The DNA for the CDR3 is TGCGCCAGCAGCGTTGGACAGGGGGCGGCCGCTGAAGCTTTCTTT. It translates to CASSVGQGAAAEAFF.

The chain couples TRBV4-2 to TRBJ1-4; D may be TRBD1 (6 bases). This CDR3 spans 17 amino acids. Trimming cost V 0 bases and J 8 bases, with 19 bases left between them. Germline V gene lookup returns CDR1 LGHNA and CDR2 YNFKEQ. The CDR3 reads CASSQDHAGATVEKLFF. DNA for the CDR3: TGTGCCAGCAGCCAAGATCATGCGGGGGCAACAGTCGAAAAACTGTTTTTT.

This sequence joins TRBV9 and TRBJ2-5; 9 positions match TRBD2. Germline V lookup: CDR1 SGDLS, CDR2 YYNGEE. V trimming: 0 bases; J trimming: 8 bases; junction bases outside the gene matches: 5. This CDR3 has 14 residues. CDR3 amino acids: CASSVAAGGETQYF. The DNA for the CDR3 is TGTGCCAGCAGCGTAGCGGCGGGGGGGGAAACCCAGTACTTC.

The chain is built from TRBV5-4 and TRBJ2-1; 9 bases are shared with TRBD2. V dropped 0 bases and J dropped 4; count of bases not matched to a gene: 2. The CDR3 runs to 15 residues. Per the germline V gene, CDR1 is SGHNT and CDR2 is YYREEE (reference sequence). The CDR3 nucleotides read TGTGCCAGCAGCTTGGGCGGGAGGGGATACAATGAGCAGTTCTTC. Encoded protein: CASSLGGRGYNEQFF.

This clone appeared a single time. This chain links TRBV9 with TRBJ1-2, with 9 bases lining up with TRBD1. This CDR3 is built from 17 residues. V lost 4 bases and J lost 3; bases outside the gene matches: 13. CDR1 and CDR2 (germline): SGDLS, YYNGEE. CDR3 sequence reads: CASSPGTGGAGYYGYTF. Here the CDR3 DNA reads TGTGCCAGCAGCCCTGGAACAGGGGGCGCGGGTTACTATGGCTACACCTTC. The full variable domain, in which reference TRBV9 and TRBJ1-2 provide the parts outside the CDR3, is DSGVTQTPKHLITATGQRVTLRCSPRSGDLSVYWYQQSLDQGLQFLIQYYNGEERAKGNILERFSAQQFPDLHSELNLSSLELGDSALYFCASSPGTGGAGYYGYTFGSGTRLTVV.

The chain couples TRBV2 to TRBJ2-1; perhaps TRBD2 as D (7 bases). This CDR3 region has 17 residues. V shed 9 bases and J shed 0 bases, with 21 bases lying between them. Looked up from germline, CDR1 is SNHLY and CDR2 is FYNNEI. CDR3 protein: CASLRGDYRYSYNEQFF. The CDR3 nucleotides read TGTGCCAGTCTGAGGGGGGACTATCGATACTCCTACAATGAGCAGTTCTTC.

This sequence joins TRBV6-1 and TRBJ1-5, with D unclear. With 2 bases removed from V and 2 bases from J, the gap between germline ends came to 13 bases. The CDR3 is 16 residues long. Germline loops: CDR1 MNHNS, CDR2 SASEGT. The chain's CDR3 is CASSELVGVGNQPQHF. In DNA, the CDR3 is TGTGCCAGCAGTGAATTAGTGGGAGTAGGCAATCAGCCCCAGCATTTT.